The 15 T cell receptor beta chains below were found in one sample sequenced in a study of control samples from healthy donors and cancer patients. The data were produced by immunoSEQ multiplex PCR, yet TCRdb's version contains in-frame clones alone and is incomplete. The sample yields just over 50,000 clones, around nine tenths seen once. Material: PBMCs. These receptor sequences come from a man aged 50-59 years with head and neck cancer.

V usage is TRBV7-2 and J usage is TRBJ2-5; 7 bases fit TRBD1. There are 14 residues in the CDR3. V lost 5 bases and J lost 5; bases outside the gene matches: 8. Germline V gives CDR1 SGHTA, CDR2 FQGNSA. CDR3 in amino acids: CASSETGSGETQYF. The CDR3 DNA sequence: TGTGCCAGCAGCGAGACAGGGTCCGGGGAGACCCAGTACTTC.

This clone came up once. The chain couples TRBV28 to TRBJ2-7; weak D call: TRBD2 (6 bases). The V end lost 6 bases, the J end lost 4 bases, and 10 bases lay between the germline ends. The CDR3 spans 12 residues. Per germline, CDR1 MDHEN and CDR2 SYDVKM. CDR3 nucleotide sequence: TGTGCCAGCAGAACAAGCGGGTACGAGCAGTACTTC. It translates to CASRTSGYEQYF.

V is TRBV19 and J is TRBJ2-5, with TRBD2 identical over 10 bases. This CDR3 spans 13 amino acids. J gave up 7 bases and V 4 bases, and 3 bases lay outside the gene matches. In germline, CDR1 is LNHDA, CDR2 SQIVND (reference sequence). CDR3 loop: CASSTRLAGTQYF. CDR3 DNA: TGTGCCAGTAGTACGCGACTAGCGGGGACCCAGTACTTC.

V usage is TRBV19 and J usage is TRBJ1-4; D gene ambiguous. V lost 5 bases, J lost 7 bases, and 14 bases lay in between. Germline values: CDR1 LNHDA, CDR2 SQIVND (reference sequence). The CDR3 totals 14 residues. The CDR3 spells CASSGYTRSEKLFF. CDR3 nucleotide sequence: TGTGCCAGTAGTGGGTATACAAGGAGTGAAAAACTGTTTTTT.

J is TRBJ2-6 and V is TRBV9, with D maybe TRBD2 (6 bases). The CDR3 consists of 15 residues. CDR1 and CDR2 (germline): SGDLS, YYNGEE. Trimming took 0 bases from V and 2 from J, leaving 6 bases between them. The CDR3 nucleotides read TGTGCCAGCAGCGTAGGGGGGGCTGGGGCCAACGTCCTGACTTTC. Encoded protein: CASSVGGAGANVLTF.

The chain has TRBV5-6 and TRBJ1-1, with 7 bases aligning to TRBD1. The CDR3 loop spans 15 amino acids. In germline, CDR1 is SGHDT, CDR2 YYEEEE. Trimming took 4 bases from V and 2 from J; bases not matched to a gene: 8. CDR3 residues: CASSLYRGLNTEAFF. CDR3 DNA sequence: TGTGCCAGCAGCCTGTACAGGGGACTAAACACTGAAGCTTTCTTT.

Written as DNA, the CDR3 is TGTGCCAGCAGCTTAGCACCCGGGACGTCCACAGATACGCAGTATTTT. Its protein is CASSLAPGTSTDTQYF. The gene calls are TRBV7-8 and TRBJ2-3, with D perhaps matching TRBD1 or TRBD2 (5 bases each). The V end lost 0 bases, the J end lost 2 bases, and 12 bases lay between the germline ends. The CDR3 runs 16 residues. Per germline, CDR1 SGHVS and CDR2 FQNEAQ.

The chain joins TRBV18 to TRBJ2-2; 9 bases match TRBD2. This CDR3 contains 17 residues. Germline CDR1 is KGHSH and CDR2 is LQKENI. V gave up 6 bases and J gave up 3 bases; unmatched junction bases: 11. The CDR3 loop reads CASSHRSGSVDTGELFF. CDR3 bases: TGTGCCAGCTCCCACCGTAGCGGGAGTGTCGACACCGGGGAGCTGTTTTTT.

The rearrangement links TRBV7-2 to TRBJ1-3; D unclear. Germline V gene sequence: CDR1 SGHTA, CDR2 FQGNSA. V was cut by 0 bases and J by 0 bases, with 6 bases left in between. This CDR3 spans 15 amino acids. The DNA for the CDR3 is TGTGCCAGCAGCTTAGCGTCGGGCTCTGGAAACACCATATATTTT. Residues: CASSLASGSGNTIYF.

The chain joins TRBV4-1 to TRBJ2-7; weak D call: TRBD2 (7 bases). The V gene lost 0 bases and the J gene lost 3 bases, with 15 bases spanning the gap. The length of the CDR3 is 16 residues. Germline CDR1 reads MGHRA; CDR2 reads YSYEKL. The CDR3 DNA follows: TGCGCCAGCAGCCAAGAAACAGGAGGGGGGGGCTACGAGCAGTACTTC. The encoded protein is CASSQETGGGGYEQYF.

This chain uses TRBV2 with TRBJ1-6; 9 nucleotides line up with TRBD1. There are 13 residues in the CDR3. With V trimmed by 6 bases and J by 9 bases, 3 bases remained unmatched. Germline V gene sequence: CDR1 SNHLY, CDR2 FYNNEI. The CDR3 region is CASRGQGSSPLHF. The DNA for the CDR3 is TGTGCCAGCAGGGGACAGGGCAGTTCACCCCTCCACTTT. The full variable domain, in which reference TRBV2 and TRBJ1-6 provide the parts outside the CDR3, is EPEVTQTPSHQVTQMGQEVILRCVPISNHLYFYWYRQILGQKVEFLVSFYNNEISEKSEIFDDQFSVERPDGSNFTLKIRSTKLEDSAMYFCASRGQGSSPLHFGNGTRLTVT.

The chain links TRBV21-1 to TRBJ2-7; the listed D gene, TRBD2, was not tested against the DNA. TRBV21-1 is shown as a pseudogene. This CDR3 contains 21 residues. CDR3 nucleotides: TGTGCCAGCAGCGACCTTGAGGACGTATACAAGACTAGCGGGAGATCCTACGAGCAGTACTTC. Encoded protein: CASSDLEDVYKTSGRSYEQYF.

The chain joins TRBV6-6 to TRBJ1-3; no clear D gene. Germline lookup yields CDR1 MNHNY and CDR2 SVGAGI (reference sequence). CDR3 size: 15 residues. Deletions cut 1 base from V and 5 bases from J, with 12 bases between. The CDR3 bases are TGTGCCAGCAGTTACTTCAAGGAAATCAGAAACACCATATATTTT. Amino acid sequence: CASSYFKEIRNTIYF.

J is TRBJ1-1 and V is TRBV7-9; D unresolved. CDR1 SEHNR and CDR2 FQNEAQ come from the germline V gene (reference sequence). V shed 5 bases and J shed 1 base, with 17 bases lying between them. CDR3 length: 16 residues. CDR3: CASSDFWSVPNTEAFF. As DNA, the CDR3 is TGTGCCAGCAGCGACTTTTGGTCGGTACCGAACACTGAAGCTTTCTTT.

This clone showed up just once. The genes are TRBV7-2 and TRBJ1-2; D is perhaps TRBD1 (5 bases). Trimming cost V 0 bases and J 6 bases, with 17 bases left between them. The germline CDR1 and CDR2 sequences are SGHTA and FQGNSA. The length of the CDR3 is 16 residues. The CDR3 sequence: CASSLAGGGEVDGYTF. The CDR3 nucleotides are TGTGCCAGCAGCTTAGCGGGTGGAGGGGAAGTAGATGGCTACACCTTC.